This T cell receptor beta chain stems from a study of Ad26.COV2.S vaccination and SARS-CoV-2 variants. Whole-study context: COV1001, an Ad26.COV2.S trial, supplied this vaccine-arm donor. Ad26.COV2.S was injected intramuscularly once or twice, 56 days apart.

Whole-study findings and limits: Vaccinees and placebo recipients showed similar non-spike TCR breadth.

The V gene lost 4 bases and the J gene lost 5 bases, with 15 bases spanning the gap. This CDR3 has 15 amino acids. Germline CDR1 is LNHDA and CDR2 is SQIVND (reference sequence). Note on this clone: Its antigen is not identified.

Measured with immunoSEQ multiplex PCR; TCRdb has only the in-frame clones, and not every one. Of under 600,000 clones in the sample, 89% were seen once. Treatment of the sample: around 19 received Ad26.COV2.S at low or high dose, single or two shots; about 5 received placebo; per-sample allocation not given. The samples were gathered on day 63 after the first injection of vaccine or placebo. An Ad26 vector carrying the Wuhan-strain SARS-CoV-2 spike served as the vaccine. The origin of this receptor is a person between 18 and 59 years old who received the Ad26.COV2.S COVID-19 vaccine or a placebo. The chain carries TRBV19 and TRBJ2-1; D is possibly TRBD2 (5 bases). The sequencing used peripheral blood, collected in a trial of Ad26.COV2.S vaccine versus placebo. CDR3 nucleotide sequence: TGTGCCAGTAGTAGCGAGGGAGTGCCAGACAATGAGCAGTTCTTC. This gives the protein CASSSEGVPDNEQFF.